This T cell receptor beta chain was identified in a study of vaccination effects on CD4 cells after COVID-19. In the study overall: Sampling of a couple of convalescent patients took place 16 days and one week prior to vaccination.

For this clone: The antigen is not known.

Findings and limits, study-wide: The authors studied few convalescent patients and collected no early post-infection timepoints. After vaccination, at late timepoints, clones induced by infection and by vaccine contracted markedly.

Antigen-specific CD4+ T cells expanded by the ViraFEST assay with viral peptide pools were then sequenced. Subsequent to 10 days of culture, CD4+ T cells were isolated. The individual was infected with SARS-CoV-2 between March and December 2020, as confirmed by PCR. The researchers cultured 1.5 million to 2.5 million PBMC per well with approximately 11 IU/ml IL-2 and 8 to 10 ug/ml peptides. Assay: immunoSEQ multiplex PCR; the TCRdb copy retains only in-frame clones and omits some. Here the sample spans roughly 24,000 clones, around 76% being singletons. This receptor was obtained from a human donor who had a prior SARS-CoV-2 infection. Sequencing used CD4+ T cells from PBMCs cultured with SARS-CoV-2 spike peptides, obtained before COVID-19 vaccination.

The CDR3, as DNA: TGTGCCAGCAGCATGACTAGCGGGCCTCACAATGAGCAGTTCTTC. This sequence encodes CASSMTSGPHNEQFF. This chain uses TRBV7-9 with TRBJ2-1; the match to TRBD2 covers 10 bases. Trimming removed 5 bases from V and 5 bases from J; junction bases left unmatched: 6. The CDR3 spans 15 residues. CDR1 is SEHNR and CDR2 is FQNEAQ in the germline V gene (reference sequence).